What follows are 10 T cell receptor beta chains derived from one specimen sequenced in a study of blood T cell repertoires in COVID-19 (dated by TCRdb to between 2020 and 2021). The protocol used for the library was the immunoSEQ multiplex PCR assay. TCRdb holds this immuneACCESS table with in-frame rearrangements only. Some clones are missing; in checked studies, unresolved V genes explain under half, and the rest has no known cause. A total of about 210,000 clones appear in this sample, around 83% of them only once. The top ten hold around 8.7% of the sample. The material sequenced was peripheral blood. These receptor sequences come from a woman in her forties or fifties with acute or convalescent COVID-19.

The V gene is TRBV18, the J gene TRBJ2-1, with no clear D. The V and J ends lost 3 bases and 10 bases respectively, with 7 bases between them. Germline V CDR1 and CDR2: KGHSH, LQKENI. The CDR3 length is 11 residues. In DNA form, the CDR3 reads TGTGCCAGCTCACCTAACACCGAGCAGTTCTTC. Translated: CASSPNTEQFF. Using reference TRBV18 and TRBJ2-1 for the parts outside the CDR3, the full variable domain is NAGVMQNPRHLVRRRGQEARLRCSPMKGHSHVYWYRQLPEEGLKFMVYLQKENIIDESGMPKERFSAEFPKEGPSILRIQQVVRGDSAAYFCASSPNTEQFFGPGTRLTVL.

The chain has TRBV5-1 and TRBJ2-5; 11 nucleotides match TRBD1. The CDR3 covers 16 residues. The V and J ends lost 6 bases and 2 bases, in that order; junction bases with no gene match: 9. Per germline, CDR1 SGHRS and CDR2 YFSETQ. CDR3 loop: CASTLLGTGGQETQYF. For the CDR3, the DNA is TGCGCCAGCACCCTACTAGGGACAGGGGGGCAAGAGACCCAGTACTTC.

The chain couples TRBV7-3 to TRBJ2-3; 12 nucleotides align to TRBD2. Germline CDR1 is SGHTA and CDR2 is FQGTGA. The CDR3 has 14 residues. Trimming removed 6 bases from V and 4 bases from J; junction bases left unmatched: 2. CDR3 DNA: TGTGCCAGCAGGACTAGCGGGAGCGCAGATACGCAGTATTTT. Protein sequence: CASRTSGSADTQYF.

J is TRBJ1-3 and V is TRBV5-1; tentative D call: TRBD1 (5 bases). Trimming pared 1 base from V and 5 bases from J, leaving 13 bases between. The CDR3 consists of 15 residues. CDR1 is SGHRS, CDR2 YFSETQ, per germline. The CDR3 nucleotides read TGCGCCAGCAGCTTGATGGGGGAGGCCAGAAACACCATATATTTT. This sequence encodes CASSLMGEARNTIYF.

The chain uses TRBV30 and TRBJ2-5, with TRBD1 as a possible D gene (6 bases). This CDR3 spans 13 amino acids. V lost 0 bases and J lost 6, with 11 bases in between. CDR1 and CDR2 (germline): GTSNPN, SVGIG (reference sequence). CDR3 loop: CAWSVGRDKTQYF. Written as DNA, the CDR3 is TGTGCCTGGAGTGTTGGCAGGGACAAGACCCAGTACTTC.

This rearrangement joins TRBV20-1 to TRBJ1-1; D not resolved. Germline values: CDR1 DFQATT, CDR2 SNEGSKA (reference sequence). CDR3 length: 13 residues. V dropped 3 bases and J dropped 4 bases, with 12 bases sitting between them. The CDR3 here is CSASPAAGTEAFF. The DNA for the CDR3 is TGCAGTGCTAGTCCGGCGGCGGGCACTGAAGCTTTCTTT.

This clone has only one observation. The rearrangement joins TRBV4-2 to TRBJ2-5; tentative D call: TRBD2 (6 bases). The CDR3 has 13 amino acids. CDR1 LGHNA and CDR2 YNFKEQ come from the germline V gene. V lost 4 bases and J 5 bases, leaving 11 bases between the germline ends. CDR3 protein: CASSPPEGETQYF. The CDR3 nucleotides read TGTGCCAGCAGCCCGCCGGAGGGGGAGACCCAGTACTTC.

The chain is built from TRBV2 and TRBJ2-2; TRBD2 might be the D (5 bases). The germline V gene has CDR1 SNHLY and CDR2 FYNNEI. V was clipped by 5 bases and J by 1 base, with 11 bases between them. This CDR3 is 15 amino acids long. CDR3 coding DNA: TGTGCCAGCAGTCAAATGAGCGGGAACACCGGGGAGCTGTTTTTT. This codes for CASSQMSGNTGELFF. Combining the CDR3 with reference TRBV2 and TRBJ2-2 gives the whole variable domain EPEVTQTPSHQVTQMGQEVILRCVPISNHLYFYWYRQILGQKVEFLVSFYNNEISEKSEIFDDQFSVERPDGSNFTLKIRSTKLEDSAMYFCASSQMSGNTGELFFGEGSRLTVL.

The chain uses TRBV6-5 and TRBJ1-5, with D maybe TRBD1 (5 bases). This CDR3 is 14 amino acids long. Trimming removed 8 bases from V and 2 bases from J, with 13 bases in between. CDR1 is MNHEY, CDR2 SVGAGI, per germline. The CDR3 nucleotides read TGTGCCAGCGGGGCAGGGACTGGCAATCAGCCCCAGCATTTT. It yields the protein CASGAGTGNQPQHF.

The gene calls are TRBV7-3 and TRBJ2-5, with 7 positions matching TRBD2. V was clipped by 1 base and J by 3 bases; unmatched bases: 5. The CDR3 is made up of 15 amino acids. Germline V gene data show CDR1 as SGHTA and CDR2 as FQGTGA. CDR3 DNA: TGTGCCAGCAGCTTAAGGGCGGGAGTCAAAGAGACCCAGTACTTC. Its protein is CASSLRAGVKETQYF.